These 27 T cell receptor beta chains came from one sample sequenced in a study of cytomegalovirus exposure and HLA in healthy donors. PCR employed 60 Vbeta and 13 Jbeta primers. Clones were read by immunoSEQ multiplex PCR, and TCRdb kept only the in-frame ones, dropping some. The table includes 25,000 to 35,000 clones, around 40% detected once. Sample: PBMCs. These TCRs come from a woman in her fifties or sixties in good health and CMV-seronegative.

The chain couples TRBV5-6 to TRBJ2-1, with 7 bases that match TRBD2. CDR3 length equals 16 residues. Germline assignment: CDR1 SGHDT and CDR2 YYEEEE. V dropped 0 bases and J dropped 6; count of bases not matched to a gene: 9. CDR3 bases: TGTGCCAGCAGCTTGGCCCCGGGACTACGAGTCAATGAGCAGTTCTTC. Its translation is CASSLAPGLRVNEQFF.

This clone was detected a few times. This chain uses TRBV7-8 with TRBJ2-5; 8 positions match TRBD2. Germline V CDR1 and CDR2: SGHVS, FQNEAQ. CDR3 length equals 16 residues. The J segment lost 5 bases and the V segment lost 0 bases, leaving 8 bases of the junction unmatched. CDR3 DNA sequence: TGTGCCAGCAGCTTAGCGGACGGGAGGGCCTCGGAGACCCAGTACTTC. This gives the protein CASSLADGRASETQYF.

The rearrangement joins TRBV4-1 to TRBJ2-1; 12 bases are shared with TRBD2. This CDR3 region has 20 residues. Germline assignment: CDR1 MGHRA and CDR2 YSYEKL. V was pared by 1 base and J by 0 bases, with 10 bases of the junction left unmatched. The CDR3 DNA is TGCGCCAGCAGCCAAGGGGGGTCTAGCGGGGGGGGGAGCTCCTACAATGAGCAGTTCTTC. Translating it yields CASSQGGSSGGGSSYNEQFF.

About this clone: A far more abundant clone sits one base away, making this likely a read error. Distinct nucleotide sequences in the sample also encode this CDR3. The J gene is TRBJ2-2, the V gene TRBV9; perhaps TRBD2 as D (5 bases). The CDR3 runs to 16 residues. Germline values: CDR1 SGDLS, CDR2 YYNGEE. The CDR3, as DNA: TGTGCCAGCAGTGCCGGACTCTTATCGAACACCGGGGAGCTATTTTTT. It encodes CASSAGLLSNTGELFF.

This clone was observed a few times. The chain links TRBV5-1 to TRBJ2-2; tentatively, D is TRBD2 (5 bases). Germline V gene data show CDR1 as SGHRS and CDR2 as YFSETQ. The ends were cut back, 7 bases at V and 1 base at J, with 14 bases in the middle. CDR3 size: 15 residues. CDR3 amino acids: CASSWIEGNTGELFF. CDR3 bases: TGCGCCAGCTCCTGGATCGAGGGGAACACCGGGGAGCTGTTTTTT.

A few counts support this clone. The genes are TRBV20-1 and TRBJ2-1; tentative D call: TRBD2 (6 bases). The CDR3 covers 10 residues. Per the germline V gene, CDR1 is DFQATT and CDR2 is SNEGSKA (reference sequence). Deletions cut 6 bases from V and 8 bases from J, with 8 bases between. The CDR3 DNA reads TGCAGTGCCTGGGGGGATGAGCAGTTCTTC. This sequence encodes CSAWGDEQFF.

This clone was picked up a small number of times. DNA for the CDR3: TGCGCCAGCAGCTTGGGTCTAGCGGGGACAAAAGAGACCCAGTACTTC. This encodes CASSLGLAGTKETQYF. The chain combines TRBV5-1 with TRBJ2-5; TRBD2 matches at 9 bases. Germline V gives CDR1 SGHRS, CDR2 YFSETQ. This CDR3 contains 16 residues. J was trimmed by 3 bases and V by 0 bases; bases with no gene match: 6.

This clone has more than one count but fewer than ten. This chain uses TRBV6-1 with TRBJ1-6, with D possibly matching TRBD1 (6 bases). CDR1 is MNHNS, CDR2 SASEGT, per germline. V was pared by 3 bases and J by 8 bases, with 17 bases between. The length of the CDR3 is 16 residues. The CDR3 spells CASSDDVGRGDSPLHF. The CDR3 DNA sequence: TGTGCCAGCAGTGACGACGTGGGCAGGGGAGATTCACCCCTCCACTTT.

This clone was found a few times. The chain carries TRBV19 and TRBJ2-7; D ambiguous. The ends were cut back, 4 bases at V and 3 bases at J, with 10 bases in the middle. This CDR3 has 13 residues. Germline V gene lookup returns CDR1 LNHDA and CDR2 SQIVND (reference sequence). CDR3 protein: CASSTSNGYEQYF. The CDR3 DNA reads TGTGCCAGTAGTACAAGTAACGGCTACGAGCAGTACTTC.

This clone showed up just a few times. In DNA, the CDR3 is TGCGCCAGCAGCCCCCTTAGCACAGATACGCAGTATTTT. Protein sequence: CASSPLSTDTQYF. The chain joins TRBV5-1 to TRBJ2-3; no clear D gene. The V gene's germline CDR1 is SGHRS and CDR2 YFSETQ. The V gene lost 4 bases and the J gene lost 0 bases, with 6 bases spanning the gap. This CDR3 is 13 amino acids long.

Worth noting for this clone: This is likely an artifact of a read error, given a far larger clone one base away. Distinct nucleotide sequences in the sample also encode this CDR3. This sequence joins TRBV6-1 and TRBJ1-2, with 10 bases aligning to TRBD1. The germline gives CDR1 MNHNS, CDR2 SASEGT. V was clipped by 0 bases and J by 8 bases; unmatched bases: 3. This CDR3 has 14 amino acids. The CDR3 loop reads CASSEAGTGVGYTF. CDR3 DNA sequence: TGTGCCAGCAGTGAAGCCGGGACAGGGGTAGGCTACACCTTC.

This chain joins TRBV7-2 and TRBJ2-1, with TRBD2 identical over 9 bases. CDR1 and CDR2 (germline): SGHTA, FQGNSA. Trimming cost V 1 base and J 4 bases; bases outside gene matches: 5. The CDR3 covers 16 residues. DNA of the CDR3: TGTGCCAGCAGCTTAGATAGCGGGGGTCCGTACAATGAGCAGTTCTTC. This codes for CASSLDSGGPYNEQFF. The whole variable domain, remainder taken from reference TRBV7-2 and TRBJ2-1, is GAGVSQSPSNKVTEKGKDVELRCDPISGHTALYWYRQSLGQGLEFLIYFQGNSAPDKSGLPSDRFSAERTGGSVSTLTIQRTQQEDSAVYLCASSLDSGGPYNEQFFGPGTRLTVL.

This chain uses TRBV5-1 with TRBJ2-3; 7 nucleotides agree with TRBD1. This CDR3 is 15 amino acids long. V dropped 4 bases and J dropped 2; count of bases not matched to a gene: 7. CDR1 SGHRS and CDR2 YFSETQ come from the germline V gene. The CDR3 coding sequence is TGCGCCAGCAGCCTAGCCAGGGGGTCCACAGATACGCAGTATTTT. Its protein product is CASSLARGSTDTQYF.

The chain employs TRBV19 and TRBJ2-7; 9 bases fit TRBD2. The CDR3 runs to 15 residues. Germline CDR1 is LNHDA and CDR2 is SQIVND (reference sequence). V trimming: 6 bases; J trimming: 2 bases; junction bases outside the gene matches: 8. CDR3 protein: CASRQSGRPTYEQYF. The CDR3, as DNA: TGTGCCAGTAGACAAAGCGGGAGGCCCACCTACGAGCAGTACTTC.

This chain uses TRBV7-6 with TRBJ2-3, with D tentatively TRBD1 (5 bases). Germline lookup yields CDR1 SGHVS and CDR2 FNYEAQ. CDR3 length: 15 amino acids. V was clipped by 1 base and J by 1 base, with 9 bases between them. The CDR3 protein is CASSLVQGGTDTQYF. The CDR3 DNA reads as TGTGCCAGCAGCTTAGTTCAGGGTGGCACAGATACGCAGTATTTT.

In its sample, this clone was seen a few times. The chain couples TRBV29-1 to TRBJ2-2, with 9 bases fitting TRBD2. Germline CDR1 reads SQVTM; CDR2 reads ANQGSEA. CDR3 length: 15 amino acids. J gave up 1 base and V 3 bases, and 3 bases lay outside the gene matches. The CDR3 DNA follows: TGCAGCGTTGATCTAGCGGGGATGAACACCGGGGAGCTGTTTTTT. Translating it yields CSVDLAGMNTGELFF.

The chain joins TRBV5-1 to TRBJ2-5; TRBD2 aligns across 7 bases. Germline V gene sequence: CDR1 SGHRS, CDR2 YFSETQ. This CDR3 is built from 14 residues. Trimming took 0 bases from V and 4 from J; bases not matched to a gene: 3. This chain's CDR3 is CASSLGGEGETQYF. The CDR3 DNA follows: TGCGCCAGCAGCTTGGGTGGGGAGGGAGAGACCCAGTACTTC. The full variable domain, with the rest looked up from reference TRBV5-1 and TRBJ2-5, is KAGVTQTPRYLIKTRGQQVTLSCSPISGHRSVSWYQQTPGQGLQFLFEYFSETQRNKGNFPGRFSGRQFSNSRSEMNVSTLELGDSALYLCASSLGGEGETQYFGPGTRLLVL.

The chain is built from TRBV1 and TRBJ2-1; the DNA was not used to check the table's D call, TRBD2. TRBV1 counts as a pseudogene. The length of the CDR3 is 15 residues. CDR3 sequence reads: CTSSPSSSTYNEQFF. The CDR3 bases are TGCACCAGCAGCCCCAGTAGCTCGACCTACAATGAGCAGTTCTTC.

The chain employs TRBV27 and TRBJ2-7, with D maybe TRBD2 (5 bases). V lost 0 bases and J 5 bases, leaving 14 bases between the germline ends. The CDR3 loop spans 15 amino acids. The germline gives CDR1 MNHEY, CDR2 SMNVEV (reference sequence). DNA for the CDR3: TGTGCCAGCAGTTTATCTAGCGTTTTGAGGGACGAGCAGTACTTC. Protein sequence: CASSLSSVLRDEQYF.

This clone was seen only a few times. This chain uses TRBV7-3 with TRBJ1-5; perhaps TRBD1 as D (5 bases). Germline V gene sequence: CDR1 SGHTA, CDR2 FQGTGA. The length of the CDR3 is 15 residues. The V end was cut by 5 bases, the J end by 2 bases, with 13 bases between. CDR3 protein: CASSPNGGGNQPQHF. Here the CDR3 DNA reads TGTGCCAGCAGCCCAAACGGGGGGGGCAATCAGCCCCAGCATTTT.

This chain connects TRBV5-1 to TRBJ2-1; possibly TRBD2 for D (6 bases). Trimming stripped 0 bases from V and 2 bases from J, with 12 bases between. Germline V lookup: CDR1 SGHRS, CDR2 YFSETQ. The CDR3 covers 16 residues. Here the CDR3 DNA reads TGCGCCAGCAGCTTGGGTCTTAGCGGCCCCTACAATGAGCAGTTCTTC. It yields the protein CASSLGLSGPYNEQFF.

This clone was detected a few times. V and J are TRBV5-1 and TRBJ2-7, with TRBD1 identical over 11 bases. Germline CDR1 is SGHRS and CDR2 is YFSETQ. CDR3 length equals 14 residues. V lost 4 bases, J lost 3 bases, and 3 bases stayed unmatched. The CDR3 region is CASSGGTGGYEQYF. CDR3 nucleotide sequence: TGCGCCAGCAGCGGAGGGACAGGGGGCTACGAGCAGTACTTC.

This clone was picked up a small number of times. The chain is built from TRBV7-8 and TRBJ1-2; no clear D gene. The CDR3 runs to 13 residues. Trimming took 1 base from V and 4 from J, leaving 7 bases between them. From germline, CDR1 is SGHVS and CDR2 FQNEAQ. CDR3 in amino acids: CASSLDAGYGYTF. The CDR3 region has the DNA TGTGCCAGCAGCTTAGACGCCGGCTATGGCTACACCTTC.

The J gene is TRBJ1-4, the V gene TRBV6-6, with D unresolved. The CDR3 covers 11 residues. Trimming shortened V by 5 bases and J by 7 bases, and 5 bases separated the two germline ends. Germline CDR1 reads MNHNY; CDR2 reads SVGAGI (reference sequence). The CDR3 loop reads CASSAGEKLFF. The CDR3 nucleotides read TGTGCCAGCAGTGCCGGTGAAAAACTGTTTTTT.

This clone was seen only a few times. The V gene is TRBV7-9, the J gene TRBJ2-1; 8 nucleotides match TRBD1. Trimming cost V 6 bases and J 9 bases; bases outside gene matches: 10. The CDR3 spans 14 residues. The germline gives CDR1 SEHNR, CDR2 FQNEAQ (reference sequence). CDR3 bases: TGTGCCAGCAGTTTTGGACAGGGCGATCGTGAGCAGTTCTTC. Amino acids: CASSFGQGDREQFF.

This clone occurred a few times. The CDR3 protein is CASRAGGINEQFF. The CDR3 DNA sequence: TGTGCCAGCAGAGCGGGAGGGATCAATGAGCAGTTCTTC. V usage is TRBV2 and J usage is TRBJ2-1, with TRBD2 identical over 10 bases. Trimming removed 6 bases from V and 6 bases from J; junction bases left unmatched: 2. The CDR3 length is 13 residues. CDR1 and CDR2 (germline): SNHLY, FYNNEI.

J is TRBJ2-7 and V is TRBV5-5; a weak D match, TRBD2 (6 bases). The V gene lost 0 bases and the J gene lost 3 bases, with 16 bases spanning the gap. CDR1 and CDR2 (germline): SGHKS, YYEKEE (reference sequence). This CDR3 region has 16 residues. In DNA form, the CDR3 reads TGTGCCAGCAGCTTGGCAGCCGGGAGTTTGGGCTACGAGCAGTACTTC. Translated: CASSLAAGSLGYEQYF.